This T cell receptor (beta chain) was sequenced in a study of cytomegalovirus exposure and HLA in healthy donors. The CDR3 covers 11 residues. V lost 5 bases and J lost 4, with 6 bases in between. Germline V gene sequence: CDR1 LNHDA, CDR2 SQIVND (reference sequence). Regarding the study as a whole: Analyzed later, most CMV-associated TCR beta chains appeared HLA-restricted. What a later analysis reportedly showed was that an Asian-associated ancestry cluster had fewer N-insertions than the approximately 700-donor mean.

As for this clone: The antigen is unknown.

With 60 Vbeta and 13 Jbeta primers, the PCR was carried out. Authors' data handling: In a later analysis, of 70 million to 85 million unique beta chains, approximately 10 million appeared in at least two donors. Profiled with immunoSEQ multiplex PCR; TCRdb holds only in-frame clones, not every one. The DNA gave D and trimming, while V, J and clone size come from that table. The listing records some 180,000 clones. The sample consisted of PBMCs. The gene calls are TRBV19 and TRBJ2-7; D gene ambiguous. The TCR was taken from a man aged 30 to 39 in good health and CMV-seronegative. The CDR3 bases are TGTGCCAGTAGTTCCTTATACGAGCAGTACTTC. Protein sequence: CASSSLYEQYF.